Following are 27 T cell receptor beta chains from one sample sequenced in a study of long-term antiretroviral therapy in people with HIV. Run at survey level, the immunoSEQ assay was version v3.0. Measured with immunoSEQ multiplex PCR; TCRdb has only the in-frame clones, and not every one. The data show more than 25,000 clones, roughly 84% seen once. The sample here was unsorted PBMCs, taken 2 years after starting antiretroviral therapy. The receptors were gathered from a man in his forties or fifties with HIV.

V and J are TRBV11-2 and TRBJ2-7; 10 positions agree with TRBD1. After removal of 0 bases from V and 5 bases from J, the junction contained 10 bases not matched to a gene. CDR1 and CDR2 (germline): SGHAT, FQNNGV. CDR3 length equals 17 residues. The CDR3 sequence is CASSLDHGQGVNDEQYF. The CDR3 nucleotides are TGTGCCAGCAGCTTAGATCACGGACAGGGGGTAAACGACGAGCAGTACTTC.

This clone was seen a few times. The chain recombines TRBV9 with TRBJ2-7; possible D gene TRBD2, 5 bases. This CDR3 region has 12 residues. In germline, CDR1 is SGDLS, CDR2 YYNGEE. V was clipped by 0 bases and J by 5 bases, with 6 bases between them. The CDR3 here is CASSVGGNEQYF. The CDR3 DNA reads TGTGCCAGCAGCGTAGGAGGGAACGAGCAGTACTTC.

This clone was detected a few times. The chain employs TRBV25-1 and TRBJ1-2; 9 positions match TRBD1. Germline loops: CDR1 MGHDK, CDR2 SYGVNS. With V trimmed by 5 bases and J by 7 bases, 2 bases remained unmatched. The CDR3 is 12 residues long. This CDR3 is CASSSDRGGYTF. In DNA form, the CDR3 reads TGTGCCAGCAGTTCGGACAGGGGTGGCTACACCTTC.

The rearrangement joins TRBV10-3 to TRBJ2-7; 9 positions agree with TRBD1. CDR1 and CDR2 from the germline V gene are ENHRY and SYGVKD. The CDR3 has 15 residues. The ends lost 2 bases at V and 5 bases at J; junction bases unmatched: 7. The CDR3: CAISETGTGRNEQYF. In DNA, the CDR3 is TGTGCCATCAGTGAGACCGGGACAGGGAGGAACGAGCAGTACTTC.

The rearrangement uses TRBV11-2 and TRBJ2-1; D is perhaps TRBD2 (5 bases). Germline values: CDR1 SGHAT, CDR2 FQNNGV. The germline V and J ends were trimmed by 2 bases and 4 bases, with 12 bases remaining between them. The CDR3 runs to 15 residues. CDR3 in amino acids: CASSLLSGRYNEQFF. In DNA form, the CDR3 reads TGTGCCAGCAGCTTATTGTCGGGAAGGTACAATGAGCAGTTCTTC.

The V gene is TRBV10-2, the J gene TRBJ1-5; D is unclear. This CDR3 contains 12 residues. With 6 bases removed from V and 0 bases from J, the gap between germline ends came to 3 bases. Germline V gives CDR1 WSHSY, CDR2 SAAADI. The CDR3 DNA sequence: TGCGCCAGCAGCTATAGCAATCAGCCCCAGCATTTT. It codes for CASSYSNQPQHF.

The chain links TRBV19 to TRBJ2-7, with TRBD2 identical over 7 bases. V shed 2 bases, J shed 5 bases, and the junction held 9 bases outside the gene matches. Germline loops: CDR1 LNHDA, CDR2 SQIVND (reference sequence). CDR3 length: 15 residues. DNA for the CDR3: TGTGCCAGTAGTATACAAAGCGGGATGATGGACGAGCAGTACTTC. Encoded protein: CASSIQSGMMDEQYF.

This sequence joins TRBV25-1 and TRBJ1-3; D not certain. V was shortened by 7 bases and J by 1 base, with 11 bases between the two germline ends. Germline loops: CDR1 MGHDK, CDR2 SYGVNS. The CDR3 is 14 amino acids. The CDR3 spells CASKGLFSGNTIYF. The DNA of the CDR3 is TGTGCCAGCAAAGGACTGTTTTCTGGAAACACCATATATTTT.

The chain couples TRBV7-2 to TRBJ1-5; tentative D call: TRBD1 (6 bases). Trimming shortened V by 2 bases and J by 5 bases, and 13 bases separated the two germline ends. CDR3 size: 15 residues. From germline, CDR1 is SGHTA and CDR2 FQGNSA. The CDR3, as DNA: TGTGCCAGCAGCTTAAAGGGGGATTCGTATCAGCCCCAGCATTTT. Translated: CASSLKGDSYQPQHF.

The chain links TRBV7-2 to TRBJ2-1; 11 bases line up with TRBD2. The junction had 7 bases not matched to a gene; V was cut back by 5 bases and J by 4 bases. CDR1 is SGHTA, CDR2 FQGNSA, per germline. There are 16 residues in the CDR3. In DNA form, the CDR3 reads TGTGCCAGCAGCCTAACTAGCGGGAGTTGGTACAATGAGCAGTTCTTC. This gives the protein CASSLTSGSWYNEQFF.

The CDR3 bases are TGTGCCAGCACTGGACAGTTCCAAGAGACCCAGTACTTC. This sequence encodes CASTGQFQETQYF. The rearrangement uses TRBV28 and TRBJ2-5; the D gene is possibly TRBD1 (6 bases). Germline V lookup: CDR1 MDHEN, CDR2 SYDVKM. V was pared by 7 bases and J by 1 base, with 10 bases between. This CDR3 spans 13 amino acids.

The chain combines TRBV5-4 with TRBJ2-3; a weak D match, TRBD1 (5 bases). V dropped 3 bases and J dropped 3 bases, with 17 bases sitting between them. The CDR3 covers 16 residues. The germline gives CDR1 SGHNT, CDR2 YYREEE (reference sequence). The CDR3 sequence: CASSSRAPQRTDTQYF. Written as DNA, the CDR3 is TGTGCCAGCAGCTCCAGGGCCCCCCAGCGAACAGATACGCAGTATTTT.

The V and J genes are TRBV11-1 and TRBJ1-1, with TRBD1 as a possible D gene (6 bases). Trimming removed 1 base from V and 1 base from J, with 19 bases in between. Germline loops: CDR1 SGHAT, CDR2 FQDESV (reference sequence). The CDR3 contains 18 residues. CDR3 protein: CASSLGYLAGERNTEAFF. In nucleotides, the CDR3 is TGTGCCAGCAGCTTAGGGTACTTGGCAGGGGAGAGGAACACTGAAGCTTTCTTT.

The chain uses TRBV9 and TRBJ1-1; weak D call: TRBD1 (6 bases). The CDR3 is 14 amino acids. The V end was cut by 5 bases, the J end by 5 bases, with 16 bases between. Germline V gene lookup returns CDR1 SGDLS and CDR2 YYNGEE. This CDR3 reads CASSRRDTGTEAFF. DNA of the CDR3: TGTGCCAGCAGTCGCCGGGACACCGGTACTGAAGCTTTCTTT.

The CDR3 loop is CASSYTGTLSGNTIYF. In DNA, the CDR3 is TGTGCCAGCAGTTACACTGGGACCCTCTCTGGAAACACCATATATTTT. The chain has TRBV7-9 and TRBJ1-3, with D possibly TRBD1 on 5 matching bases. The CDR3 consists of 16 residues. V lost 6 bases and J lost 0, with 15 bases in between. Germline V gene lookup returns CDR1 SEHNR and CDR2 FQNEAQ (reference sequence).

The chain links TRBV18 to TRBJ2-2; D is possibly TRBD1 or TRBD2 (5 bases each). This CDR3 has 19 residues. Trimming removed 3 bases at V and 6 bases at J, with 26 bases between. Germline-derived CDR1 and CDR2 are KGHSH and LQKENI. The CDR3 DNA sequence: TGTGCCAGCTCACCGATTTCGCTCGCCGGGACGACCTTCCCCGGGGAGCTGTTTTTT. Protein: CASSPISLAGTTFPGELFF.

The V gene is TRBV5-6, the J gene TRBJ2-7, with D possibly TRBD1 on 6 matching bases. The CDR3 sequence is 15 residues long. Germline V lookup: CDR1 SGHDT, CDR2 YYEEEE. Trimming cost V 2 bases and J 2 bases, with 14 bases left between them. DNA for the CDR3: TGTGCCAGCAGCTTACCCACGGGACATCCCTACGAGCAGTACTTC. Amino acids: CASSLPTGHPYEQYF.

This clone appeared a few times. The rearrangement uses TRBV6-4 and TRBJ1-5; TRBD1 might be the D (5 bases). V was clipped by 2 bases and J by 7 bases, with 9 bases between them. The CDR3 runs to 13 residues. Germline values: CDR1 MRHNA, CDR2 SNTAGT. The CDR3 protein is CASSDGAGQPQHF. In DNA, the CDR3 is TGTGCCAGCAGTGACGGGGCAGGGCAGCCCCAGCATTTT.

The chain carries TRBV5-6 and TRBJ1-2; D is perhaps TRBD1 (5 bases). Per germline, CDR1 SGHDT and CDR2 YYEEEE. The V gene lost 3 bases and the J gene lost 6 bases, with 9 bases spanning the gap. This CDR3 has 12 residues. CDR3: CASSWGRNGYTF. CDR3 in DNA: TGTGCCAGCAGCTGGGGACGGAATGGCTACACCTTC.

This rearrangement joins TRBV5-6 to TRBJ1-2; weak D call: TRBD1 (5 bases). Germline V gene sequence: CDR1 SGHDT, CDR2 YYEEEE. The CDR3 has 13 residues. Trimming removed 1 base at V and 2 bases at J, with 6 bases between. DNA for the CDR3: TGTGCCAGCAGCTTGTCAGGGAACTATGGCTACACCTTC. It codes for CASSLSGNYGYTF.

This chain uses TRBV6-5 with TRBJ1-3, with a possible D match to TRBD1 (6 bases). This CDR3 comprises 15 residues. Trimming took off 2 bases at V and 1 base at J, with 9 bases between the two ends. The germline CDR1 and CDR2 sequences are MNHEY and SVGAGI. The CDR3 region is CASSYVQGSGNTIYF. For the CDR3, the DNA is TGTGCCAGCAGTTACGTGCAGGGGTCTGGAAACACCATATATTTT.

The V gene is TRBV4-3, the J gene TRBJ2-1; 7 nucleotides align to TRBD1. The ends lost 0 bases at V and 4 bases at J; junction bases unmatched: 9. The CDR3 has 17 residues. Per the germline V gene, CDR1 is LGHNA and CDR2 is YSLEER. CDR3 residues: CASSQEPPGTAYNEQFF. The CDR3 bases are TGCGCCAGCAGCCAAGAACCACCCGGGACAGCTTACAATGAGCAGTTCTTC.

The V gene is TRBV28, the J gene TRBJ1-1; D ambiguous. Germline V gene data show CDR1 as MDHEN and CDR2 as SYDVKM. The CDR3 is 16 amino acids. The V end was cut by 6 bases, the J end by 1 base, with 18 bases between. This CDR3 reads CASSPTAFSGNTEAFF. Written as DNA, the CDR3 is TGTGCCAGCAGCCCGACGGCATTTTCGGGGAACACTGAAGCTTTCTTT.

The rearrangement uses TRBV5-6 and TRBJ2-1; D is ambiguous. V was pared by 2 bases and J by 9 bases, with 9 bases between. The CDR3 length is 12 residues. The germline V gene encodes CDR1 SGHDT and CDR2 YYEEEE. The CDR3 protein is CASSLSPSEQFF. CDR3 sequence (DNA): TGTGCCAGCAGCTTAAGTCCCAGTGAGCAGTTCTTC.

A remark on this clone: Within the sample, other DNA sequences also encode this same CDR3. The chain has TRBV9 and TRBJ2-7; 10 bases match TRBD1. V was clipped by 3 bases and J by 4 bases; unmatched bases: 4. Germline V gene data show CDR1 as SGDLS and CDR2 as YYNGEE. CDR3 length: 14 residues. CDR3 residues: CASSGQGASYEQYF. The CDR3 nucleotides read TGTGCCAGCAGCGGACAGGGGGCTAGTTACGAGCAGTACTTC.

V is TRBV19 and J is TRBJ2-2; 8 nucleotides line up with TRBD1. Germline V gives CDR1 LNHDA, CDR2 SQIVND (reference sequence). J gave up 7 bases and V 2 bases, and 9 bases lay outside the gene matches. This CDR3 is 16 amino acids long. DNA for the CDR3: TGTGCCAGTAGTATAATGGGCAGGGGGCTCTTCGGGGAGCTGTTTTTT. Amino acid sequence: CASSIMGRGLFGELFF. Based on the CDR3 plus reference TRBV19 and TRBJ2-2, the full variable domain is DGGITQSPKYLFRKEGQNVTLSCEQNLNHDAMYWYRQDPGQGLRLIYYSQIVNDFQKGDIAEGYSVSREKKESFPLTVTSAQKNPTAFYLCASSIMGRGLFGELFFGEGSRLTVL.

In its sample, this clone was seen a few times. The chain has TRBV4-2 and TRBJ2-7; 9 bases fit TRBD2. This CDR3 has 15 residues. CDR1 and CDR2 (germline): LGHNA, YNFKEQ. J lost 2 bases, V lost 1 base, and 3 bases had no gene match. This CDR3 is CASSQGGREPYEQYF. As DNA, the CDR3 is TGTGCCAGCAGCCAAGGCGGGAGGGAACCCTACGAGCAGTACTTC.